This T cell receptor beta chain is drawn from a study of T cells in Graves' hyperthyroidism and ophthalmopathy. From RNA transcripts, TCR beta CDR3 regions were amplified. The HTBI primer set served for first-round RT-PCR of the TCR CDR3. A single record per CDR3 protein comes from TCRdb applying MiXCR to the multiplex PCR reads. Here the sample spans 450,000 to 650,000 distinct CDR3 sequences, 11% to 15% being singletons. This clonotype has at least ten counts. Looked up from germline, CDR1 is SGHDT and CDR2 is YYEEEE. Trimming pared 4 bases from V and 0 bases from J, leaving 11 bases between. The CDR3 runs to 15 residues.

The receptor was derived from a young woman with Graves' ophthalmopathy. The sequenced sample was blood. V is TRBV5-6 and J is TRBJ2-1; D remains unclear. In DNA, the CDR3 is TGTGCCAGCAGCACGGACGGATACTCCTACAATGAGCAGTTCTTC. Its protein is CASSTDGYSYNEQFF.